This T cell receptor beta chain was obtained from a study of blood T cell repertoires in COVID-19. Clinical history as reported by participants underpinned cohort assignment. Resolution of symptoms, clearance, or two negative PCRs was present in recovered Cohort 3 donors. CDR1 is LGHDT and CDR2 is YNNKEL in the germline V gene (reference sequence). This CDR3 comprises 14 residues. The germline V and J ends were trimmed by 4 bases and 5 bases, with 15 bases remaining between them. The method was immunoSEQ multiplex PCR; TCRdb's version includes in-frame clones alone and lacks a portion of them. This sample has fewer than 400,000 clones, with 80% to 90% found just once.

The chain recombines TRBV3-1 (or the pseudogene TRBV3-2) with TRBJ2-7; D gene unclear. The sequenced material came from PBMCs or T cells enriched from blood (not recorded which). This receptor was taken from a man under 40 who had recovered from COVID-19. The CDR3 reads CASSPIERMNEQYF. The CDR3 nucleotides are TGTGCCAGCAGCCCAATAGAGCGAATGAACGAGCAGTACTTC.